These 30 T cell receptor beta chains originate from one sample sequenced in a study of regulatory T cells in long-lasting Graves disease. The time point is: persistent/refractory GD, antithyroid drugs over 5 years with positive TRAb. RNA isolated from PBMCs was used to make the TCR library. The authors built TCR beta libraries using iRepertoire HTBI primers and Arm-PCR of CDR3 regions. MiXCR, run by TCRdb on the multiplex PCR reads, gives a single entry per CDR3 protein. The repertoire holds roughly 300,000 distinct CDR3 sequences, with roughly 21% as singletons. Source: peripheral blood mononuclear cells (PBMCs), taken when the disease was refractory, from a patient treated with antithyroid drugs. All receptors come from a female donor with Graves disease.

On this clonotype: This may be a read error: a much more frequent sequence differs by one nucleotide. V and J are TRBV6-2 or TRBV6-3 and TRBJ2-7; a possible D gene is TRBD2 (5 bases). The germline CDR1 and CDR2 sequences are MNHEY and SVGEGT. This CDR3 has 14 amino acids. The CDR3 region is CACSADSDSYEQYF. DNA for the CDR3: TGTGCCTGCAGTGCGGACTCTGACTCCTACGAGCAGTACTTC.

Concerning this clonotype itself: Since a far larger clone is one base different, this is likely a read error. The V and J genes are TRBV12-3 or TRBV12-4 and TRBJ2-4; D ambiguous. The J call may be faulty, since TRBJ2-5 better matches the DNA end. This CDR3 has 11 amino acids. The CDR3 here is CASSWAETQYF. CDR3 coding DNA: TGTGCCAGCAGTTGGGCTGAGACCCAGTACTTC.

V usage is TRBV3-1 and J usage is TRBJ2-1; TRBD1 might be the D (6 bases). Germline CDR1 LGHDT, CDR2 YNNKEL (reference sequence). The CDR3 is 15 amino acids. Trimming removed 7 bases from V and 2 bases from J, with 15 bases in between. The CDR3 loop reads CASTLGAATYNEQFF. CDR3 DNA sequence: TGTGCCAGCACCTTGGGGGCGGCCACCTACAATGAGCAGTTCTTC.

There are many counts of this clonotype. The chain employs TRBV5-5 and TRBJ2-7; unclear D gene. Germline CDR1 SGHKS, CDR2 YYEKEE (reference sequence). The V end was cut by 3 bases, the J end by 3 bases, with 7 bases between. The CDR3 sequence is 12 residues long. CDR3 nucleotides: TGTGCCAGCAGCTGGACGGACTACGAGCAGTACTTC. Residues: CASSWTDYEQYF.

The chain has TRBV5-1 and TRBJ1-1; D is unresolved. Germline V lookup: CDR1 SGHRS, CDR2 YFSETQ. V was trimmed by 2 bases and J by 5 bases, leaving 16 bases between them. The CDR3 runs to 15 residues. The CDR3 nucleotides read TGCGCCAGCAGCTTTGGTACAGCTATTGGGACTGAAGCTTTCTTT. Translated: CASSFGTAIGTEAFF. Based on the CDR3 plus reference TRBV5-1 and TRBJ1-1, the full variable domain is KAGVTQTPRYLIKTRGQQVTLSCSPISGHRSVSWYQQTPGQGLQFLFEYFSETQRNKGNFPGRFSGRQFSNSRSEMNVSTLELGDSALYLCASSFGTAIGTEAFFGQGTRLTVV.

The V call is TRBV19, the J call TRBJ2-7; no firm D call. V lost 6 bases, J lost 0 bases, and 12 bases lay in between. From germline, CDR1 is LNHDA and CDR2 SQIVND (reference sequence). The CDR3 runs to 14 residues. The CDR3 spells CASSNSRDSYEQYF. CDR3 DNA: TGTGCCAGTAGCAACTCAAGGGACTCCTACGAGCAGTACTTC.

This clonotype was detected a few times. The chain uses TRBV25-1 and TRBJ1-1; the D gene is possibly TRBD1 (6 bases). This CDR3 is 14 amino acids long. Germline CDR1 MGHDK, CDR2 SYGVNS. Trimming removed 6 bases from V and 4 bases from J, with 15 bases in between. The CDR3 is CASSQFDRFTEAFF. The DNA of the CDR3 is TGTGCCAGCAGCCAGTTTGACAGGTTCACTGAAGCTTTCTTT.

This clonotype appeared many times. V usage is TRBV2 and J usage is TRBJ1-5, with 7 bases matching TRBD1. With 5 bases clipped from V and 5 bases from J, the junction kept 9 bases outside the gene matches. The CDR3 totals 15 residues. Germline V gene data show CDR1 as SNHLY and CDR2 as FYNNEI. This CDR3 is CASSRERGRDQPQHF. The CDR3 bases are TGTGCCAGCAGTAGAGAGAGGGGGCGGGATCAGCCCCAGCATTTT.

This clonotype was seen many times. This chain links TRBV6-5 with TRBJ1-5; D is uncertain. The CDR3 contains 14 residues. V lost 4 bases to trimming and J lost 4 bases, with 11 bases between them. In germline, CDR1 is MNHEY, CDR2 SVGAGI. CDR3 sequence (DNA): TGTGCCAGCAGTTCGACGGGTTTGAATCAGCCCCAGCATTTT. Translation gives CASSSTGLNQPQHF.

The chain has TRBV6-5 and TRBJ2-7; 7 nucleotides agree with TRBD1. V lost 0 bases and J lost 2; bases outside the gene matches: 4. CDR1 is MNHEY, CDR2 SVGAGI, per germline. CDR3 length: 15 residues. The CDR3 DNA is TGTGCCAGCAGTTACTCGACCGGGACAGCCTACGAGCAGTACTTC. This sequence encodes CASSYSTGTAYEQYF.

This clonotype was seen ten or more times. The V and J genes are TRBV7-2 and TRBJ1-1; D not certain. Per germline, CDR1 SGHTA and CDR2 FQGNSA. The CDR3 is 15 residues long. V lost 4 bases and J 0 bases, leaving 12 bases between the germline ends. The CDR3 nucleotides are TGTGCCAGCAGCTCGACACCATCTTTGAACACTGAAGCTTTCTTT. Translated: CASSSTPSLNTEAFF.

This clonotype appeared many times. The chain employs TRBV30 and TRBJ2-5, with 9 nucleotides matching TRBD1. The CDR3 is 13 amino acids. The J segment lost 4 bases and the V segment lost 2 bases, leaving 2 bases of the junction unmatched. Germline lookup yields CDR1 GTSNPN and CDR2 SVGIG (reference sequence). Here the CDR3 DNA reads TGTGCCTGGAGTACAGGGGGCCCAGAGACCCAGTACTTC. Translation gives CAWSTGGPETQYF.

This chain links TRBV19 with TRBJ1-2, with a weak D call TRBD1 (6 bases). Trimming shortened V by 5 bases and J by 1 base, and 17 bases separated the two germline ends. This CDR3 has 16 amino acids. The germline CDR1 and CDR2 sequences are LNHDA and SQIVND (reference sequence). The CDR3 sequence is CASSPRTESYNYGYTF. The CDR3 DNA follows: TGTGCCAGTAGTCCTCGGACAGAGTCTTATAACTATGGCTACACCTTC.

The CDR3 DNA reads TGTGCCAGTATAGCAGGGGTTACGGGTGAAGCTTTCTTT. It encodes CASIAGVTGEAFF. The chain couples TRBV19 to TRBJ1-1, with a weak D call TRBD1 (6 bases). The germline V gene encodes CDR1 LNHDA and CDR2 SQIVND (reference sequence). The CDR3 runs to 13 residues. Trimming cost V 7 bases and J 7 bases, with 16 bases left between them.

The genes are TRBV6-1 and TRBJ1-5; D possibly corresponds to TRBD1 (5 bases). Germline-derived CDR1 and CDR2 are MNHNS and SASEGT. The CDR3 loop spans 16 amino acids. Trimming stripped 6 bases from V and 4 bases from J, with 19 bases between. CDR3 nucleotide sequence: TGTGCCAGCAGACAACAGGCTTTGATGGTGAATCAGCCCCAGCATTTT. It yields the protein CASRQQALMVNQPQHF.

The CDR3 DNA reads TGTGCCAGCAGTTTGGGGGGTGGTGGGGTATCTGCCTACGAGCAGTACTTC. Its translation: CASSLGGGGVSAYEQYF. The V call is TRBV28, the J call TRBJ2-7; weak D call: TRBD2 (6 bases). The CDR3 sequence is 17 residues long. The germline V gene has CDR1 MDHEN and CDR2 SYDVKM. Trimming took off 3 bases at V and 2 bases at J, with 20 bases between the two ends.

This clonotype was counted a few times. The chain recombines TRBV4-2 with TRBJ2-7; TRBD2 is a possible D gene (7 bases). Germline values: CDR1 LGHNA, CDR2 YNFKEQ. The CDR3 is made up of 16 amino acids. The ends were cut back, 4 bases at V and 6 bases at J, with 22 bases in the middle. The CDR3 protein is CASSRGEGEGRSEQYF. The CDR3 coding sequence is TGTGCCAGCAGCCGCGGGGAGGGGGAGGGCCGGTCCGAGCAGTACTTC.

The CDR3 coding sequence is TGTGTCACCTCCCCCCTTTCTGTAGAGGGCTACACCTTC. It translates to CVTSPLSVEGYTF. The chain recombines TRBV2 with TRBJ1-2; no definite D call. Per the germline V gene, CDR1 is SNHLY and CDR2 is FYNNEI. The CDR3 runs 13 residues.

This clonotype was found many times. The CDR3 bases are TGCAGTGCTACCCCCCTGACTAGCGACAACTCCTACGAGCAGTACTTC. It is translated as CSATPLTSDNSYEQYF. This chain joins TRBV20-1 and TRBJ2-7; the match to TRBD2 covers 8 bases. CDR1 is DFQATT and CDR2 is SNEGSKA in the germline V gene (reference sequence). The CDR3 is 16 residues long. With 4 bases clipped from V and 0 bases from J, the junction kept 11 bases outside the gene matches.

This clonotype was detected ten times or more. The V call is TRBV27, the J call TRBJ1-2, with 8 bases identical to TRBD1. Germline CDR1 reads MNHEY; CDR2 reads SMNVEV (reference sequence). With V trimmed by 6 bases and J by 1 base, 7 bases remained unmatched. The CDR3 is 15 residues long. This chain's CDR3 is CASSSRDRRNYGYTF. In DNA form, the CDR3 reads TGTGCCAGCAGCTCCAGGGACAGGCGTAACTATGGCTACACCTTC.

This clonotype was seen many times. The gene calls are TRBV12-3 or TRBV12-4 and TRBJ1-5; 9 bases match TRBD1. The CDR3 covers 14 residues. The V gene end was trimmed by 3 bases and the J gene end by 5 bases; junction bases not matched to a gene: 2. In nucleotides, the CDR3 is TGTGCCAGCAGTTTCCGGACAGGGGATCAGCCCCAGCATTTT. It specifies CASSFRTGDQPQHF.

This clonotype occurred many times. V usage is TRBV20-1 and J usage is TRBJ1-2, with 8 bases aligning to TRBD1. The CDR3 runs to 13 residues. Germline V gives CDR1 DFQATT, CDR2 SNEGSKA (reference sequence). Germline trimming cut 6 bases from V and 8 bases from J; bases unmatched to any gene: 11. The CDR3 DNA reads TGCAGTGCGACGGGACAGGCGAGGTTGGGCTACACCTTC. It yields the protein CSATGQARLGYTF.

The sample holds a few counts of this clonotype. CDR3 in amino acids: CASAPGQGVISQPQHF. In nucleotides, the CDR3 is TGTGCCAGCGCCCCGGGACAGGGGGTTATATCTCAGCCCCAGCATTTT. V is TRBV6-1 and J is TRBJ1-5; 11 bases match TRBD1. Per germline, CDR1 MNHNS and CDR2 SASEGT. The trim removed 8 bases at V and 6 bases at J, leaving 12 bases unmatched. The CDR3 runs to 16 residues.

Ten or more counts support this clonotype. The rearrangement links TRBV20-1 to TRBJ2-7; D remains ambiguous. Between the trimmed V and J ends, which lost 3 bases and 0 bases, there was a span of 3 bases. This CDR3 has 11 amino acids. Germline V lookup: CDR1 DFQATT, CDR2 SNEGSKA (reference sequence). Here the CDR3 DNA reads TGCAGTGCTAGCCACTCCTACGAGCAGTACTTC. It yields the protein CSASHSYEQYF.

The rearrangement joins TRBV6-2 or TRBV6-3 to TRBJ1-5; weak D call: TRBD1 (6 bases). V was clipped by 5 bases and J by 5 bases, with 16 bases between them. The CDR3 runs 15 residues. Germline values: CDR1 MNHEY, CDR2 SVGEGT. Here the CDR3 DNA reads TGTGCCAGCAGTGGGGCAGGGGCTTACCATCAGCCCCAGCATTTT. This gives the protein CASSGAGAYHQPQHF.

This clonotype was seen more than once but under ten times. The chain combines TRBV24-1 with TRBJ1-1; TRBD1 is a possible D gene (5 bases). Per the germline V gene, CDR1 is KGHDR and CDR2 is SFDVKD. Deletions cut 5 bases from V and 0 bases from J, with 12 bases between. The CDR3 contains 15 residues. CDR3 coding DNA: TGTGCCACCAGTGTGCAGGGCAGAATGAACACTGAAGCTTTCTTT. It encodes CATSVQGRMNTEAFF.

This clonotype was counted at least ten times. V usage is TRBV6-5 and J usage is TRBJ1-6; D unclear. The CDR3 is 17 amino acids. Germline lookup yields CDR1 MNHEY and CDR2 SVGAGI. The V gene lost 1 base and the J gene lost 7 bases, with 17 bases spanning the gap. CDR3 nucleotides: TGTGCCAGCAGTTACTTTCAAACCGGGGAAGGGAATTCACCCCTCCACTTT. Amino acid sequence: CASSYFQTGEGNSPLHF.

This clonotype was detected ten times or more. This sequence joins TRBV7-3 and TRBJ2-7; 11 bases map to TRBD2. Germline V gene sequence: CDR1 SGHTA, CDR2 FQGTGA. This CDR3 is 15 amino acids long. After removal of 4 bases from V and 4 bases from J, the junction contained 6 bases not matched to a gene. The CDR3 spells CASSSLAGVEYEQYF. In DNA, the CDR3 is TGTGCCAGCAGCTCACTAGCGGGAGTTGAGTACGAGCAGTACTTC.

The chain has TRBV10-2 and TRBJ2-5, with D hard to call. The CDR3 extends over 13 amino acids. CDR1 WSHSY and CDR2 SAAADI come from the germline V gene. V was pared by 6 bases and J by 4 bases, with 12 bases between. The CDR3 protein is CASSTSWRETQYF. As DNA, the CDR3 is TGCGCCAGCAGCACGTCTTGGAGAGAGACCCAGTACTTC.

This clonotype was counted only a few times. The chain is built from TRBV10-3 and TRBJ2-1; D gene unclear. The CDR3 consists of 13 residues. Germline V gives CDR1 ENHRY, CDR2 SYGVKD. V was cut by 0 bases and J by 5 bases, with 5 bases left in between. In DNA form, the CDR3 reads TGTGCCATCAGTGAGTCAGAAGACAATGAGCAGTTCTTC. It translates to CAISESEDNEQFF.